These 20 T cell receptor beta chains share one sample of origin, sequenced in a study of T cell responses to AZD1222 COVID-19 vaccine. Sequencing was performed with immunoSEQ multiplex PCR; in TCRdb, only in-frame clones are kept and a portion is missing. The repertoire consists of approximately 150,000 clones, with approximately 90% occurring once and the leading ten covering roughly 4%. The material was peripheral blood, obtained 28 days after the second AZD1222 dose. Source of these receptors: an adult who received the AZD1222 COVID-19 vaccine.

This clone has a single count. The CDR3 is CAIGQVTSANEQFF. For the CDR3, the DNA is TGTGCCATTGGACAGGTGACTTCGGCCAATGAGCAGTTCTTC. The chain combines TRBV10-3 with TRBJ2-1, with 7 bases that match TRBD1. This CDR3 contains 14 residues. Trimming at V came to 9 bases and at J to 6 bases, leaving 11 bases not matched to a gene. CDR1 and CDR2 from the germline V gene are ENHRY and SYGVKD.

This chain links TRBV19 with TRBJ1-2; 12 positions agree with TRBD1. The ends lost 5 bases at V and 5 bases at J; junction bases unmatched: 9. The germline gives CDR1 LNHDA, CDR2 SQIVND (reference sequence). The CDR3 runs 16 residues. CDR3 nucleotides: TGTGCCAGTAGTCCCCCCCGGGACAGGGGGCAATATGGCTACACCTTC. It codes for CASSPPRDRGQYGYTF.

CDR3 protein: CASSSHSGGGNEQFF. The CDR3 nucleotides are TGTGCCAGCAGTTCCCATAGCGGGGGAGGCAATGAGCAGTTCTTC. The chain carries TRBV6-4 and TRBJ2-1; 9 bases are shared with TRBD2. The germline gives CDR1 MRHNA, CDR2 SNTAGT. The CDR3 has 15 amino acids. The V gene end was trimmed by 5 bases and the J gene end by 6 bases; junction bases not matched to a gene: 8.

The V gene is TRBV5-1, the J gene TRBJ2-7; 7 positions agree with TRBD2. V lost 3 bases, J lost 2 bases, and 5 bases stayed unmatched. Per the germline V gene, CDR1 is SGHRS and CDR2 is YFSETQ. The CDR3 runs 14 residues. CDR3: CASSWGRGTYEQYF. The CDR3 DNA sequence: TGCGCCAGCAGCTGGGGGAGGGGAACCTACGAGCAGTACTTC. Variable domain in full (rest from reference TRBV5-1 and TRBJ2-7): KAGVTQTPRYLIKTRGQQVTLSCSPISGHRSVSWYQQTPGQGLQFLFEYFSETQRNKGNFPGRFSGRQFSNSRSEMNVSTLELGDSALYLCASSWGRGTYEQYFGPGTRLTVT.

This clone has just one count. The J gene is TRBJ1-2, the V gene TRBV4-1; D remains ambiguous. CDR1 MGHRA and CDR2 YSYEKL come from the germline V gene. V gave up 1 base and J gave up 6 bases, with 9 bases separating them. The length of the CDR3 is 13 residues. The CDR3 loop is CASSQVAVDGYTF. DNA of the CDR3: TGCGCCAGCAGCCAAGTAGCTGTGGATGGCTACACCTTC.

V usage is TRBV19 and J usage is TRBJ2-7, with D possibly matching TRBD2 (6 bases). The CDR3 is 13 residues long. V lost 6 bases and J 4 bases, leaving 13 bases between the germline ends. Germline CDR1 is LNHDA and CDR2 is SQIVND (reference sequence). CDR3 coding DNA: TGTGCCAGTAGAGCGACTAGTTCATACGAGCAGTACTTC. It encodes CASRATSSYEQYF.

This rearrangement joins TRBV29-1 to TRBJ2-1; a weak D match, TRBD1 (5 bases). The CDR3 spans 14 residues. Germline CDR1 SQVTM, CDR2 ANQGSEA. V was clipped by 2 bases and J by 5 bases, with 13 bases between them. CDR3: CSVESRASHNEQFF. The CDR3 DNA follows: TGCAGCGTTGAAAGCAGGGCGAGTCACAATGAGCAGTTCTTC.

The chain links TRBV5-1 to TRBJ2-1; D unclear. Germline V gene data show CDR1 as SGHRS and CDR2 as YFSETQ. V was trimmed by 7 bases and J by 0 bases, leaving 11 bases between them. The CDR3 has 14 residues. The CDR3 spells CASAWAISYNEQFF. The CDR3 coding sequence is TGCGCCAGCGCCTGGGCTATCTCCTACAATGAGCAGTTCTTC.

This clone came up once. This chain connects TRBV6-1 to TRBJ2-1; D unclear. CDR3 size: 12 residues. In germline, CDR1 is MNHNS, CDR2 SASEGT. V gave up 0 bases and J gave up 8 bases, with 5 bases separating them. CDR3 coding DNA: TGTGCCAGCAGTGAAGCGTGGGATGAGCAGTTCTTC. Its protein is CASSEAWDEQFF.

The V call is TRBV19, the J call TRBJ1-1, with no clear D. The CDR3 is 14 residues long. From germline, CDR1 is LNHDA and CDR2 SQIVND (reference sequence). Trimming pared 3 bases from V and 5 bases from J, leaving 13 bases between. CDR3 protein: CASSIAGLGTEAFF. CDR3 nucleotide sequence: TGTGCCAGTAGTATTGCAGGCTTGGGTACTGAAGCTTTCTTT. The complete variable domain, with remaining parts taken from reference TRBV19 and TRBJ1-1, reads DGGITQSPKYLFRKEGQNVTLSCEQNLNHDAMYWYRQDPGQGLRLIYYSQIVNDFQKGDIAEGYSVSREKKESFPLTVTSAQKNPTAFYLCASSIAGLGTEAFFGQGTRLTVV.

This clone has only a few counts. The rearrangement links TRBV27 to TRBJ1-6, with 7 bases matching TRBD1. CDR1 and CDR2 (germline): MNHEY, SMNVEV (reference sequence). CDR3 size: 16 residues. The V and J ends lost 5 bases and 9 bases, in that order; junction bases with no gene match: 13. This chain's CDR3 is CASSPHDRADVSPLHF. The CDR3 DNA follows: TGTGCCAGCAGTCCCCATGACAGGGCCGATGTTTCACCCCTCCACTTT.

The rearrangement links TRBV7-9 to TRBJ2-2; no firm D call. CDR3 size: 12 residues. CDR1 is SEHNR and CDR2 is FQNEAQ in the germline V gene (reference sequence). V lost 6 bases to trimming and J lost 2 bases, with 4 bases between them. The CDR3 nucleotides are TGTGCCAGCAGTTACAACACCGGGGAGCTGTTTTTT. It is translated as CASSYNTGELFF.

The V call is TRBV7-8, the J call TRBJ1-2; 9 positions agree with TRBD1. Per germline, CDR1 SGHVS and CDR2 FQNEAQ. The CDR3 is made up of 15 amino acids. The V segment lost 4 bases and the J segment 3 bases; nucleotides outside the gene matches: 6. The CDR3 sequence: CASSSPGQGHYGYTF. The CDR3 bases are TGTGCCAGCAGCTCCCCGGGACAGGGACACTATGGCTACACCTTC.

V and J are TRBV5-1 and TRBJ1-2, with D unresolved. Germline V gives CDR1 SGHRS, CDR2 YFSETQ. Trimming took 3 bases from V and 2 from J, leaving 14 bases between them. The CDR3 extends over 15 amino acids. The CDR3 coding sequence is TGCGCCAGCAGCTATGACCAACCGCGGAACTATGGCTACACCTTC. Translated, it gives CASSYDQPRNYGYTF.

The chain employs TRBV14 and TRBJ1-2, with D possibly being TRBD1 (5 bases). Trimming shortened V by 0 bases and J by 2 bases, and 16 bases separated the two germline ends. The germline V gene encodes CDR1 SGHDN and CDR2 FVKESK. The length of the CDR3 is 17 residues. This CDR3 reads CASSQDWDSGRNYGYTF. The CDR3 DNA follows: TGTGCCAGCAGCCAAGATTGGGACTCGGGTAGAAACTATGGCTACACCTTC.

This clone was seen a few times. This chain joins TRBV19 and TRBJ1-6; a weak D match, TRBD1 (5 bases). CDR3 length equals 14 residues. Per the germline V gene, CDR1 is LNHDA and CDR2 is SQIVND (reference sequence). With 9 bases removed from V and 7 bases from J, the gap between germline ends came to 16 bases. The CDR3 DNA reads TGTGCCAGAGGGCGAGCAGGGTACAATTCACCCCTCCACTTT. Translated, it gives CARGRAGYNSPLHF.

This clone came up once. V is TRBV3-1 (or the pseudogene TRBV3-2) and J is TRBJ2-7; D is undetermined. The CDR3 has 15 residues. Trimming removed 0 bases at V and 3 bases at J, with 12 bases between. In germline, CDR1 is LGHDT, CDR2 YNNKEL (reference sequence). CDR3 in DNA: TGTGCCAGCAGCCAAGACTTACATACGTTCTACGAGCAGTACTTC. This codes for CASSQDLHTFYEQYF.

In nucleotides, the CDR3 is TGTGCCAGCAGTGAAATGGAAGGGGTTTATGGCTACACCTTC. It specifies CASSEMEGVYGYTF. This chain links TRBV2 with TRBJ1-2; D possibly corresponds to TRBD1 (5 bases). V dropped 2 bases and J dropped 5 bases, with 12 bases sitting between them. The V gene's germline CDR1 is SNHLY and CDR2 FYNNEI. The CDR3 runs 14 residues. The complete variable domain, with remaining parts taken from reference TRBV2 and TRBJ1-2, reads EPEVTQTPSHQVTQMGQEVILRCVPISNHLYFYWYRQILGQKVEFLVSFYNNEISEKSEIFDDQFSVERPDGSNFTLKIRSTKLEDSAMYFCASSEMEGVYGYTFGSGTRLTVV.

The chain employs TRBV9 and TRBJ1-3, with 7 bases aligning to TRBD1. CDR1 is SGDLS and CDR2 is YYNGEE in the germline V gene. With V trimmed by 3 bases and J by 2 bases, 2 bases remained unmatched. The CDR3 spans 14 residues. The CDR3 nucleotides are TGTGCCAGCAGCGCCCAGGGGGCTGGAAACACCATATATTTT. Translated, it gives CASSAQGAGNTIYF.

This chain uses TRBV10-1 with TRBJ2-5; D ambiguous. The CDR3 sequence is 16 residues long. The ends were cut back, 0 bases at V and 5 bases at J, with 16 bases in the middle. From germline, CDR1 is WNHNN and CDR2 SYGVQD (reference sequence). The CDR3 here is CASSESIERSWETQYF. The CDR3 nucleotides are TGCGCCAGCAGTGAGTCGATCGAGCGCAGCTGGGAGACCCAGTACTTC.